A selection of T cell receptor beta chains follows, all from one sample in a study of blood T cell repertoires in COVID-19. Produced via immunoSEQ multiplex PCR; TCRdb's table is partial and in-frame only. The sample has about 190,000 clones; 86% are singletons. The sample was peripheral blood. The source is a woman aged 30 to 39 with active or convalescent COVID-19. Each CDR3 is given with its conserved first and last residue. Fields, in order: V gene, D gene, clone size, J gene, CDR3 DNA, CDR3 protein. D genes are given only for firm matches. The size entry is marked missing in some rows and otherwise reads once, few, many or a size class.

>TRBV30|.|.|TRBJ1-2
TGTGCCTGCCGGCGGCAGGGCCGAATCTATGGCTACACCTTC
CACRRQGRIYGYTF
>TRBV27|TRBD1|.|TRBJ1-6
TGTGCCAGCAGTTTCGGCAGGGGGAATTCACCCCTCCACTTT
CASSFGRGNSPLHF
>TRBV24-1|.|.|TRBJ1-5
TGTGCCACCAGGGGGGGGTATAGCAATCAGCCCCAGCATTTT
CATRGGYSNQPQHF
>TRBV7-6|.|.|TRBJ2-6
TGTGCCAGCAGCTCATTAAGAGGGTCTGGGGCCAACGTCCTGACTTTC
CASSSLRGSGANVLTF
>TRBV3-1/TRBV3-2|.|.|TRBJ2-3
TGTGCCAGCAGCAGACTGTTAAGCACAGATACGCAGTATTTT
CASSRLLSTDTQYF
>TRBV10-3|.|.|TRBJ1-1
TGTGCCATCAGTGAGTTAGACAGGCTGAACACTGAAGCTTTCTTT
CAISELDRLNTEAFF
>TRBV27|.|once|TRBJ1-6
TGTGCCAGCAGTCCTTCCTATAATTCACCCCTCCACTTT
CASSPSYNSPLHF
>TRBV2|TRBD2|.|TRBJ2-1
TGTGCCAGCAGGAGGACTAGCGGGGGGGCGAGGGAGCAGTTCTTC
CASRRTSGGAREQFF
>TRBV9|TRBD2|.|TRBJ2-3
TGTGCCAGCAGCTTGCTAGCGGGCCCGCGCTCAGATACGCAGTATTTT
CASSLLAGPRSDTQYF
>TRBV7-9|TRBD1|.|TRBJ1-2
TGTGCCAGCAGCTTACGGCAGGGGGCGCGGAGCTATGGCTACACCTTC
CASSLRQGARSYGYTF
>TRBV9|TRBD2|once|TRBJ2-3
TGTGCCAGCAGCGTTGGACCGGGACTAGCGGGAGGAGACGACACAGATACGCAGTATTTT
CASSVGPGLAGGDDTDTQYF
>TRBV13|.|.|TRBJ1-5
TGTGCCAGCAGCCTCGGACAAGCCCTACGGTCGGATAGCAATCAGCCCCAGCATTTT
CASSLGQALRSDSNQPQHF
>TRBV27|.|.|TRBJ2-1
TGTGCCACCCAGAGCGCAGGGGCGTATAATGAGCAGTTCTTC
CATQSAGAYNEQFF
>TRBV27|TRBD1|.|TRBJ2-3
TGTGCCAGCAGGGCAGGGGGTACAGATACGCAGTATTTT
CASRAGGTDTQYF
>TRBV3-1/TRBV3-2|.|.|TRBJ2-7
TGTGCCAGCAGCTCCCCTGCCGACAGGTTCTACGAGCAGTACTTC
CASSSPADRFYEQYF
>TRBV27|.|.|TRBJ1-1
TGTGCCAGCAGCCATAGCCTCAGCCCGAACACTGAAGCTTTCTTT
CASSHSLSPNTEAFF